The 18 T cell receptor beta chains presented below share a single source sample, sequenced in a study of blood T cell repertoires in COVID-19. Sequencing used immunoSEQ multiplex PCR; TCRdb keeps in-frame clones, though not all of them. This table has about 44,000 clones, approximately 82% appearing once. The sequenced sample was peripheral blood. The receptor source for this set is a woman between 65 and 79 years old with acute or convalescent COVID-19.

The chain is built from TRBV27 and TRBJ2-7; the match to TRBD2 covers 12 bases. V lost 3 bases to trimming and J lost 0 bases; unmatched junction nucleotides: 6. Germline CDR1 is MNHEY and CDR2 is SMNVEV (reference sequence). The CDR3 is 17 residues long. CDR3 nucleotide sequence: TGTGCCAGCAGTTTTTCGGCTAGCGGGAGGGTCTCCTACGAGCAGTACTTC. Its protein product is CASSFSASGRVSYEQYF.

J is TRBJ2-2 and V is TRBV7-9; 9 bases map to TRBD1. V lost 5 bases to trimming and J lost 7 bases; unmatched junction nucleotides: 5. This CDR3 has 14 residues. Germline V gene data show CDR1 as SEHNR and CDR2 as FQNEAQ (reference sequence). The CDR3 is CASSGTGYGGELFF. The CDR3 DNA is TGTGCCAGCAGCGGGACAGGGTACGGCGGGGAGCTGTTTTTT.

The V gene is TRBV19, the J gene TRBJ1-2, with 7 bases lining up with TRBD1. V dropped 5 bases and J dropped 4; count of bases not matched to a gene: 16. Germline lookup yields CDR1 LNHDA and CDR2 SQIVND (reference sequence). The CDR3 runs to 17 residues. CDR3 in DNA: TGTGCCAGTAGTCTCCTTACTCGACAGGGACAACTCTATGGCTACACCTTC. Translation: CASSLLTRQGQLYGYTF.

V and J are TRBV14 and TRBJ1-2, with D possibly being TRBD1 (6 bases). Between the trimmed V and J ends, which lost 4 bases and 4 bases, there was a span of 10 bases. This CDR3 comprises 13 residues. Germline V lookup: CDR1 SGHDN, CDR2 FVKESK. Here the CDR3 reads CASSRRGAYGYTF. The CDR3 bases are TGTGCCAGCAGCCGGCGGGGGGCCTATGGCTACACCTTC.

The chain is built from TRBV18 and TRBJ2-2; tentatively, D is TRBD1 (6 bases). CDR3 size: 20 residues. CDR1 is KGHSH and CDR2 is LQKENI in the germline V gene. V was cut by 6 bases and J by 0 bases, with 26 bases left in between. This chain's CDR3 is CASSPRGSGFQNANTGELFF. CDR3 DNA sequence: TGTGCCAGCTCTCCTAGGGGGTCGGGATTTCAAAACGCGAACACCGGGGAGCTGTTTTTT.

The V and J genes are TRBV4-1 and TRBJ2-3, with TRBD2 matching over 15 bases. The ends lost 3 bases at V and 6 bases at J; junction bases unmatched: 4. Germline-derived CDR1 and CDR2 are MGHRA and YSYEKL. The CDR3 length is 16 residues. The CDR3 bases are TGCGCCAGCAGCCAGGGGACTAGCGGGGGGCTGGATACGCAGTATTTT. Amino acid sequence: CASSQGTSGGLDTQYF.

This sequence joins TRBV4-1 and TRBJ2-1; TRBD2 aligns across 11 bases. With 1 base clipped from V and 0 bases from J, the junction kept 2 bases outside the gene matches. The CDR3 runs to 17 residues. CDR1 is MGHRA and CDR2 is YSYEKL in the germline V gene. The CDR3, as DNA: TGCGCCAGCAGCCAAGGCGGACTAGCGGGCTCCTACAATGAGCAGTTCTTC. As protein: CASSQGGLAGSYNEQFF.

V gene TRBV27 combines with J gene TRBJ1-2; a weak D match, TRBD1 (6 bases). Trimming took 5 bases from V and 8 from J, leaving 21 bases between them. Germline V CDR1 and CDR2: MNHEY, SMNVEV (reference sequence). The CDR3 is 15 residues long. DNA for the CDR3: TGTGCCAGCAGTATAAGAACAGGGATATCCTCCGGCTACACCTTC. It encodes CASSIRTGISSGYTF.

The chain recombines TRBV7-9 with TRBJ1-2; D possibly corresponds to TRBD1 (6 bases). The ends were cut back, 5 bases at V and 4 bases at J, with 11 bases in the middle. The CDR3 loop spans 13 amino acids. CDR1 is SEHNR, CDR2 FQNEAQ, per germline (reference sequence). This CDR3 reads CASSPDSFYGYTF. The CDR3 region has the DNA TGTGCCAGCAGCCCGGACAGTTTCTATGGCTACACCTTC.

The genes are TRBV15 and TRBJ2-3, with TRBD2 matching over 10 bases. There are 17 residues in the CDR3. J was trimmed by 2 bases and V by 5 bases; bases with no gene match: 10. Germline V CDR1 and CDR2: LNHNV, YYDKDF (reference sequence). This CDR3 is CATSPLGTSGNTDTQYF. CDR3 DNA sequence: TGTGCCACCAGCCCGTTGGGAACTAGCGGGAACACAGATACGCAGTATTTT.

V usage is TRBV19 and J usage is TRBJ1-4; TRBD1 matches at 9 bases. This CDR3 has 17 residues. Per the germline V gene, CDR1 is LNHDA and CDR2 is SQIVND (reference sequence). Losses at the gene ends were 3 bases for V and 7 bases for J; bases not matched to a gene: 12. As DNA, the CDR3 is TGTGCCAGTAGTATCCTCTCCTGGACAGGGGTTAGTGAAAAACTGTTTTTT. As protein: CASSILSWTGVSEKLFF. Combining the CDR3 with reference TRBV19 and TRBJ1-4 gives the whole variable domain DGGITQSPKYLFRKEGQNVTLSCEQNLNHDAMYWYRQDPGQGLRLIYYSQIVNDFQKGDIAEGYSVSREKKESFPLTVTSAQKNPTAFYLCASSILSWTGVSEKLFFGSGTQLSVL.

The chain uses TRBV19 and TRBJ2-3; the match to TRBD1 covers 12 bases. After removal of 6 bases from V and 3 bases from J, the junction contained 1 base not matched to a gene. The CDR3 spans 14 residues. Germline lookup yields CDR1 LNHDA and CDR2 SQIVND (reference sequence). The CDR3 loop reads CASRGQGATDTQYF. CDR3 bases: TGTGCCAGTAGGGGACAGGGGGCTACAGATACGCAGTATTTT.

This clone was counted a few times. This sequence joins TRBV5-8 and TRBJ1-1, with 8 nucleotides matching TRBD1. The germline V gene has CDR1 SGHTS and CDR2 YDEGEE. The V gene end was trimmed by 5 bases and the J gene end by 0 bases; junction bases not matched to a gene: 3. This CDR3 has 14 amino acids. The CDR3 DNA is TGTGCCAGCAGGCGACAGGGGCTGAACACTGAAGCTTTCTTT. It is translated as CASRRQGLNTEAFF.

J is TRBJ2-3 and V is TRBV3-1 (or the pseudogene TRBV3-2), with 7 bases that match TRBD2. The germline V gene encodes CDR1 LGHDT and CDR2 YNNKEL (reference sequence). V lost 1 base and J lost 3; bases outside the gene matches: 10. The CDR3 spans 17 residues. The CDR3 nucleotides read TGTGCCAGCAGCCAAGTTACGGGGGGAGTGCGGACAGATACGCAGTATTTT. It codes for CASSQVTGGVRTDTQYF.

The genes are TRBV28 and TRBJ2-1; 7 bases map to TRBD1. The germline V gene has CDR1 MDHEN and CDR2 SYDVKM. This CDR3 comprises 18 residues. Unmatched junction bases numbered 18, after V lost 3 bases and J lost 7 bases. Here the CDR3 reads CASSLKTNRGPSGNEQFF. The DNA of the CDR3 is TGTGCCAGCAGTTTGAAAACGAACAGGGGCCCCTCGGGAAATGAGCAGTTCTTC.

The sample holds one count of this clone. The CDR3 DNA reads TGTGCCAGCAGTTACGGTCAGAGGTATAATTCACCCCTCCACTTT. This encodes CASSYGQRYNSPLHF. The chain uses TRBV6-5 and TRBJ1-6, with no clear D. Germline values: CDR1 MNHEY, CDR2 SVGAGI. This CDR3 contains 15 residues. The V end lost 2 bases, the J end lost 4 bases, and 9 bases lay between the germline ends.

This clone occurred a few times. The V and J genes are TRBV12-3 or TRBV12-4 and TRBJ2-7, with TRBD1 matching 8 bases. Trimming removed 7 bases from V and 7 bases from J; junction bases left unmatched: 9. The CDR3 length is 13 residues. Written as DNA, the CDR3 is TGTGCCAGCATCTGGACAGGGTCGAGGGAGCAGTACTTC. This translates into CASIWTGSREQYF.

This rearrangement joins TRBV10-2 to TRBJ2-3; 12 positions match TRBD2. V trimming: 8 bases; J trimming: 3 bases; junction bases outside the gene matches: 3. The CDR3 totals 14 residues. Germline lookup yields CDR1 WSHSY and CDR2 SAAADI. The CDR3 DNA follows: TGCGCCAGCCGCGGGACTAGCGGGACAGATACGCAGTATTTT. Amino acids: CASRGTSGTDTQYF.